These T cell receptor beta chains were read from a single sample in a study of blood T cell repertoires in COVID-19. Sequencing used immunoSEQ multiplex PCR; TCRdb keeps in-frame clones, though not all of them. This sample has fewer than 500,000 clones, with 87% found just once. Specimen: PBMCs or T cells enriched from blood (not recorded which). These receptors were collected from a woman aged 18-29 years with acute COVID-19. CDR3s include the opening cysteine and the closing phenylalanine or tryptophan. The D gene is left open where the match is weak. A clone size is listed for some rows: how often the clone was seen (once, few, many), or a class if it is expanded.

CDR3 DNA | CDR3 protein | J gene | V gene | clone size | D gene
TGTGCCAGCTCGAGGACAGGGGCGAACACTGAAGCTTTCTTT | CASSRTGANTEAFF | TRBJ1-1 | TRBV18 | NA | TRBD1
TGTGCCAGCGGGTCGGGAGGCCGACTGAGCGGAAACACCATATATTTT | CASGSGGRLSGNTIYF | TRBJ1-3 | TRBV9 | NA | NA
TGCGCCAGCAGCCCTCGGGGACTAGCGGGAGTAAGCACCGGGGAGCTGTTTTTT | CASSPRGLAGVSTGELFF | TRBJ2-2 | TRBV5-1 | few | TRBD2
TGTGCTAGTGGTTCTAAGGACAGGGTATACACAGATACGCAGTATTTT | CASGSKDRVYTDTQYF | TRBJ2-3 | TRBV12-5 | NA | TRBD1
TGTGCCAGCTCGAATCTGGGGCAAATGAACACTGAAGCTTTCTTT | CASSNLGQMNTEAFF | TRBJ1-1 | TRBV9 | NA | NA
TGTGCCATCAGGAACTCCGCCGGGGAGCTGTTTTTT | CAIRNSAGELFF | TRBJ2-2 | TRBV10-3 | NA | NA
TGTGCCAGCAGCTTAGGCGGGACAGGGGGCGCGGAGGGCTACACCTTC | CASSLGGTGGAEGYTF | TRBJ1-2 | TRBV7-9 | NA | TRBD1
TGTGCCAGTATTAGCCACCGCGACAGGCCGGCAAAACTGTTTTTT | CASISHRDRPAKLFF | TRBJ1-4 | TRBV19 | NA | NA
TGTGCCAGCAGCCTCGACAGTGCGGCAACCCGGGGCTACACCTTC | CASSLDSAATRGYTF | TRBJ1-2 | TRBV6-5 | NA | NA
TGTGCCAGCAGCTTGTTCGTAGCGGGAGAGGAGACCCAGTACTTC | CASSLFVAGEETQYF | TRBJ2-5 | TRBV5-4 | NA | TRBD2
TGCGCCAGCAGCTTGGAACTCCTCTCCTACGAGCAGTACTTC | CASSLELLSYEQYF | TRBJ2-7 | TRBV5-1 | once | NA
TGTGCCAGCAATTCTCGGGGACAGGGCTACGAGCAGTACTTC | CASNSRGQGYEQYF | TRBJ2-7 | TRBV28 | NA | TRBD1
TGTGCCAGCAGTTACCGCGCAGGGGAGATGGGCTACACCTTC | CASSYRAGEMGYTF | TRBJ1-2 | TRBV6-5 | NA | NA
TGTGCCAGCAGCCTCGATGGGGGGGCCCAGTACTTC | CASSLDGGAQYF | TRBJ2-5 | TRBV4-2 | NA | TRBD2
TGTGCCAGCAGCCAAGGACAGGTTTTAAATCAGCCCCAGCATTTT | CASSQGQVLNQPQHF | TRBJ1-5 | TRBV4-2 | NA | NA
TGTGCCAGCAGCCCGCGGGACGGAACTAACTATGGCTACACCTTC | CASSPRDGTNYGYTF | TRBJ1-2 | TRBV6-5 | NA | NA